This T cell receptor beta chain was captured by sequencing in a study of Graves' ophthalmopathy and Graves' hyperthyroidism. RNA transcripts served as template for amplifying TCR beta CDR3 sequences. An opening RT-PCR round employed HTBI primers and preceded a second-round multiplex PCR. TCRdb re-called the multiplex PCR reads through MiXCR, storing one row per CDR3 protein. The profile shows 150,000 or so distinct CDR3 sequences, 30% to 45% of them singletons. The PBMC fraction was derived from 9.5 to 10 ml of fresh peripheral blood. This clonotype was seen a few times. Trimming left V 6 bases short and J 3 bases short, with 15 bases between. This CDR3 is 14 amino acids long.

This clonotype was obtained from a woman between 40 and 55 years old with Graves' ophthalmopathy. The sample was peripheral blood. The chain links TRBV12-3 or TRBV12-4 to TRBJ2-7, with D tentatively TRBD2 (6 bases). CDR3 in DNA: TGTGCCAGCAGCAACCGGGACTCCCGCTACGAGCAGTACTTC. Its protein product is CASSNRDSRYEQYF.